Listed below are T cell receptor beta chains from one sample, sequenced in a study of cytomegalovirus exposure and HLA in healthy donors. Using immunoSEQ multiplex PCR, the repertoire was profiled, and TCRdb retains in-frame clones only, with some absent. The sample holds about 170,000 clones; 80% are singletons and the top ten take roughly 4.8%. The sample consisted of PBMCs. The receptors shown here come from a woman between 45 and 60 years old in good health and CMV-seropositive. The CDR3 runs from the conserved cysteine through the conserved F or W. The order of the fields is D gene, clone size, V gene, CDR3 length, J gene, CDR3 DNA, CDR3 protein. The D gene is left open where the match is weak. Where a row states a size, it is once, few, many or the class of an expanded clone; other rows omit it.

d_call: TRBD1; clone_size: .; v_call: TRBV11-2; cdr3_length: 16; j_call: TRBJ2-7; cdr3_nt: TGTGCCAGCAGCTTAGATTTAGGACAGGGGACCTACGAGCAGTACTTC; cdr3_aa: CASSLDLGQGTYEQYF
d_call: .; clone_size: .; v_call: TRBV10-3; cdr3_length: 15; j_call: TRBJ2-3; cdr3_nt: TGTGCCATCAGTCCATTGGGGGCTAGCACAGATACGCAGTATTTT; cdr3_aa: CAISPLGASTDTQYF
d_call: .; clone_size: .; v_call: TRBV28; cdr3_length: 15; j_call: TRBJ1-3; cdr3_nt: TGTGCCAGCAATGATTGGGCCCTCTCTGGAAACACCATATATTTT; cdr3_aa: CASNDWALSGNTIYF
d_call: .; clone_size: .; v_call: TRBV7-3; cdr3_length: 12; j_call: TRBJ2-2; cdr3_nt: TGTGCCAGCAGCTTGACAGCCGGGGAGCTGTTTTTT; cdr3_aa: CASSLTAGELFF
d_call: TRBD2; clone_size: .; v_call: TRBV7-2; cdr3_length: 16; j_call: TRBJ2-7; cdr3_nt: TGTGCCAGCAGTTCTAGCGGCGGTAGCGGCCGGTACGAGCAGTACTTC; cdr3_aa: CASSSSGGSGRYEQYF
d_call: .; clone_size: .; v_call: TRBV6-4; cdr3_length: 15; j_call: TRBJ2-2; cdr3_nt: TGTGCCAGCAAACAACAGCCTACGAACACCGGGGAGCTGTTTTTT; cdr3_aa: CASKQQPTNTGELFF
d_call: .; clone_size: few; v_call: TRBV10-3; cdr3_length: 14; j_call: TRBJ2-1; cdr3_nt: TGTGCCACGGCCCGGGTTAACTCCTACAATGAGCAGTTCTTC; cdr3_aa: CATARVNSYNEQFF
d_call: .; clone_size: .; v_call: TRBV6-6; cdr3_length: 12; j_call: TRBJ2-5; cdr3_nt: TGTGCCAGCAGTTACGGCCCCGAGACCCAGTACTTC; cdr3_aa: CASSYGPETQYF
d_call: .; clone_size: .; v_call: TRBV11-2; cdr3_length: 15; j_call: TRBJ2-1; cdr3_nt: TGTGCCAGCAGCTTAGACAGCGGTAGGTACAATGAGCAGTTCTTC; cdr3_aa: CASSLDSGRYNEQFF
d_call: TRBD2; clone_size: .; v_call: TRBV4-1; cdr3_length: 16; j_call: TRBJ2-5; cdr3_nt: TGCGCCAGCAGCCAAGATCTCGGGCAGGGAGGGGAGACCCAGTACTTC; cdr3_aa: CASSQDLGQGGETQYF
d_call: TRBD1; clone_size: once; v_call: TRBV14; cdr3_length: 18; j_call: TRBJ1-5; cdr3_nt: TGTGCCAGCAGCCCTGGACAGGGGTGGAGTATAGTCAATCAGCCCCAGCATTTT; cdr3_aa: CASSPGQGWSIVNQPQHF
d_call: .; clone_size: .; v_call: TRBV30; cdr3_length: 11; j_call: TRBJ2-5; cdr3_nt: TGTGCCTGGAGTTCGGAAGAGACCCAGTACTTC; cdr3_aa: CAWSSEETQYF
d_call: .; clone_size: .; v_call: TRBV5-1; cdr3_length: 16; j_call: TRBJ2-2; cdr3_nt: TGCGCCAGCAGGGGGGGGGCAGGAACGAACACCGGGGAGCTGTTTTTT; cdr3_aa: CASRGGAGTNTGELFF
d_call: .; clone_size: .; v_call: TRBV7-2; cdr3_length: 14; j_call: TRBJ2-7; cdr3_nt: TGTGCCAGCAGCATCCAGACTTCCTCCTACGAGCAGTACTTC; cdr3_aa: CASSIQTSSYEQYF
d_call: .; clone_size: .; v_call: TRBV27; cdr3_length: 14; j_call: TRBJ2-2; cdr3_nt: TGTGCCAGCAGTTGGGGGCAGGGAATCGGGGAGCTGTTTTTT; cdr3_aa: CASSWGQGIGELFF
d_call: .; clone_size: once; v_call: TRBV14; cdr3_length: 13; j_call: TRBJ2-7; cdr3_nt: TGTGCCAGCAGCCGTGGGGCGGTGGACGAGCAGTACTTC; cdr3_aa: CASSRGAVDEQYF
d_call: .; clone_size: .; v_call: TRBV15; cdr3_length: 14; j_call: TRBJ2-7; cdr3_nt: TGTGCCACCAGCCCCCGGGATGGGCCCTACGAGCAGTACTTC; cdr3_aa: CATSPRDGPYEQYF
d_call: TRBD2; clone_size: .; v_call: TRBV7-2; cdr3_length: 15; j_call: TRBJ2-1; cdr3_nt: TGTGCCAGCAGCCCCCTGGGGACTAAAGAAAATGAGCAGTTCTTC; cdr3_aa: CASSPLGTKENEQFF
d_call: .; clone_size: few; v_call: TRBV4-1; cdr3_length: 18; j_call: TRBJ1-2; cdr3_nt: TGCGCCAGCAGCCCACATTCGACCGGACTCACAGGGAACTATGGCTACACCTTC; cdr3_aa: CASSPHSTGLTGNYGYTF
d_call: TRBD2; clone_size: .; v_call: TRBV29-1; cdr3_length: 14; j_call: TRBJ2-3; cdr3_nt: TGCAGCGTCACGGGGGGGTTCGACACAGATACGCAGTATTTT; cdr3_aa: CSVTGGFDTDTQYF
d_call: TRBD2; clone_size: few; v_call: TRBV7-9; cdr3_length: 16; j_call: TRBJ2-1; cdr3_nt: TGTGCCAGCAGCTTCGGACTAGCGGGGGGTGGGGATGAGCAGTTCTTC; cdr3_aa: CASSFGLAGGGDEQFF
d_call: .; clone_size: few; v_call: TRBV5-1; cdr3_length: 17; j_call: TRBJ1-2; cdr3_nt: TGCGCCAGCAGCCCCAGGACGGACAACTTCTTGAACTATGGCTACACCTTC; cdr3_aa: CASSPRTDNFLNYGYTF
d_call: TRBD1; clone_size: .; v_call: TRBV9; cdr3_length: 13; j_call: TRBJ1-1; cdr3_nt: TGTGCCAGCAGCTCAAGGACAGGTACTGAAGCTTTCTTT; cdr3_aa: CASSSRTGTEAFF
d_call: .; clone_size: .; v_call: TRBV7-9; cdr3_length: 15; j_call: TRBJ1-5; cdr3_nt: TGTTCCAGCAGCTTAGGGGGGGATACCAATCAGCCCCAGCATTTT; cdr3_aa: CSSSLGGDTNQPQHF
d_call: TRBD1; clone_size: few; v_call: TRBV28; cdr3_length: 16; j_call: TRBJ2-5; cdr3_nt: TGTGCCAGCAGTTTGCTGGGACAGGGGGCTGCGAAGACCCAGTACTTC; cdr3_aa: CASSLLGQGAAKTQYF
d_call: TRBD2; clone_size: .; v_call: TRBV5-1; cdr3_length: 15; j_call: TRBJ2-2; cdr3_nt: TGCGCCAGCAGTTGGACTAGCGGCTTCACCGGGGAGCTGTTTTTT; cdr3_aa: CASSWTSGFTGELFF
d_call: .; clone_size: few; v_call: TRBV13; cdr3_length: 16; j_call: TRBJ1-1; cdr3_nt: TGTGCCAGCAGCTTATTGGCGGGGATCGTAGAGACTGAAGCTTTCTTT; cdr3_aa: CASSLLAGIVETEAFF
d_call: TRBD1; clone_size: .; v_call: TRBV7-3; cdr3_length: 18; j_call: TRBJ2-3; cdr3_nt: TGTGCCAGCAGCCTCACTACATCTGGGCAGGGGGCATCAGATACGCAGTATTTT; cdr3_aa: CASSLTTSGQGASDTQYF
d_call: TRBD2; clone_size: few; v_call: TRBV6-1; cdr3_length: 16; j_call: TRBJ2-7; cdr3_nt: TGTGCCAGCAGTGAACCGGGACTAGCGGCTTCCTACGAGCAGTACTTC; cdr3_aa: CASSEPGLAASYEQYF
d_call: .; clone_size: .; v_call: TRBV28; cdr3_length: 17; j_call: TRBJ1-2; cdr3_nt: TGTGCCAGCAGTTTAGTGGGCTCTAAGTCCACTAACTATGGCTACACCTTC; cdr3_aa: CASSLVGSKSTNYGYTF
d_call: TRBD2; clone_size: .; v_call: TRBV6-6; cdr3_length: 15; j_call: TRBJ2-2; cdr3_nt: TGTGCCAGCAGCGTGACTAGCGTGGCCACCGGGGAGCTGTTTTTT; cdr3_aa: CASSVTSVATGELFF
d_call: .; clone_size: .; v_call: TRBV28; cdr3_length: 14; j_call: TRBJ1-1; cdr3_nt: TGTGCCAGCAGTGTTGGACGGACTAGCACTGAAGCTTTCTTT; cdr3_aa: CASSVGRTSTEAFF
d_call: .; clone_size: .; v_call: TRBV4-3; cdr3_length: 13; j_call: TRBJ2-1; cdr3_nt: TGCGCCAGCAGCCAAGAATCAGGGGATGAGCAGTTCTTC; cdr3_aa: CASSQESGDEQFF
d_call: .; clone_size: .; v_call: TRBV7-9; cdr3_length: 14; j_call: TRBJ1-1; cdr3_nt: TGTGCCAGCAGCTTAGAACAGGGTTGGACTGAAGCTTTCTTT; cdr3_aa: CASSLEQGWTEAFF
d_call: .; clone_size: .; v_call: TRBV30; cdr3_length: 13; j_call: TRBJ1-1; cdr3_nt: TGTGCCTGCTCCTTCAACATGAACACTGAAGCTTTCTTT; cdr3_aa: CACSFNMNTEAFF
d_call: .; clone_size: .; v_call: TRBV18; cdr3_length: 16; j_call: TRBJ1-3; cdr3_nt: TGTGCCAGCTCACCACTCCCGGGTCCCTCTGGAAACACCATATATTTT; cdr3_aa: CASSPLPGPSGNTIYF
d_call: TRBD2; clone_size: .; v_call: TRBV11-2; cdr3_length: 20; j_call: TRBJ2-3; cdr3_nt: TGTGCCAGCAGCTTAGAAGGTTGGCTAGCGGGGGGGCTGCGCACAGATACGCAGTATTTT; cdr3_aa: CASSLEGWLAGGLRTDTQYF
d_call: .; clone_size: .; v_call: TRBV4-3; cdr3_length: 16; j_call: TRBJ1-1; cdr3_nt: TGCGCCAGCAGCCAAGATTGGACAGACATGAACACTGAAGCTTTCTTT; cdr3_aa: CASSQDWTDMNTEAFF
d_call: .; clone_size: .; v_call: TRBV7-2; cdr3_length: 13; j_call: TRBJ2-3; cdr3_nt: TGTGCCAGCAGCTTCGGGGGAGTCGGAACGCAGTATTTT; cdr3_aa: CASSFGGVGTQYF
d_call: .; clone_size: .; v_call: TRBV5-3; cdr3_length: 14; j_call: TRBJ1-2; cdr3_nt: TGTGCCAGAAGGAGCCGGTTTGATCTTTATGGCTACACCTTC; cdr3_aa: CARRSRFDLYGYTF
d_call: TRBD1; clone_size: .; v_call: TRBV7-2; cdr3_length: 14; j_call: TRBJ2-1; cdr3_nt: TGTGCCAGCAGCTTAGACAGGGGGTATTATGAGCAGTTCTTC; cdr3_aa: CASSLDRGYYEQFF
d_call: TRBD2; clone_size: .; v_call: TRBV5-1; cdr3_length: 14; j_call: TRBJ2-2; cdr3_nt: TGCGCCAGCACTAGCGGGAGGGGATCGGGGGAGCTGTTTTTT; cdr3_aa: CASTSGRGSGELFF
d_call: .; clone_size: once; v_call: TRBV9; cdr3_length: 15; j_call: TRBJ2-5; cdr3_nt: TGTGCCAGCAGCGTAGTGGGAACAGGTGGGGAGACCCAGTACTTC; cdr3_aa: CASSVVGTGGETQYF
d_call: TRBD1; clone_size: .; v_call: TRBV6-1; cdr3_length: 15; j_call: TRBJ2-7; cdr3_nt: TGTGCCAGCAGCCCGGGACAGGGGGCGTCCTACGAGCAGTACTTC; cdr3_aa: CASSPGQGASYEQYF
d_call: .; clone_size: .; v_call: TRBV25-1; cdr3_length: 15; j_call: TRBJ1-2; cdr3_nt: TGTGCCAGCAGTGGACGGGACACACCAAACTATGGCTACACCTTC; cdr3_aa: CASSGRDTPNYGYTF
d_call: .; clone_size: .; v_call: TRBV10-3; cdr3_length: 13; j_call: TRBJ2-7; cdr3_nt: TGTGCCATCATGGGGGGTAGCTCCTACGAGCAGTACTTC; cdr3_aa: CAIMGGSSYEQYF
d_call: .; clone_size: .; v_call: TRBV21-1; cdr3_length: 18; j_call: TRBJ2-7; cdr3_nt: TGTGCCAGCAGCCTAGGGGACAGTTACTGGGGTGGGAACCACGAGCAGTACTTC; cdr3_aa: CASSLGDSYWGGNHEQYF
d_call: TRBD1; clone_size: .; v_call: TRBV18; cdr3_length: 16; j_call: TRBJ2-3; cdr3_nt: TGTGCCAGCCCTAAAGACAGGGGGCGCAGCACAGATACGCAGTATTTT; cdr3_aa: CASPKDRGRSTDTQYF
d_call: TRBD1; clone_size: .; v_call: TRBV5-1; cdr3_length: 15; j_call: TRBJ1-4; cdr3_nt: TGCGCCAGCAGCCCATCAGGGGGCGCGGTTGAAAAACTGTTTTTT; cdr3_aa: CASSPSGGAVEKLFF
d_call: .; clone_size: .; v_call: TRBV10-3; cdr3_length: 11; j_call: TRBJ1-2; cdr3_nt: TGTGCCATCAGTGCCGGACAGTTCACAAACTTC; cdr3_aa: CAISAGQFTNF
d_call: TRBD2; clone_size: once; v_call: TRBV7-8; cdr3_length: 14; j_call: TRBJ2-3; cdr3_nt: TGTGCCAGCAGCCCGACTAGCGTCACAGATACGCAGTATTTT; cdr3_aa: CASSPTSVTDTQYF
d_call: TRBD1; clone_size: .; v_call: TRBV28; cdr3_length: 16; j_call: TRBJ2-7; cdr3_nt: TGTGCCAGCAGTTTTCCTCGGGACAGGGGTACGTCGGAGCAGTACTTC; cdr3_aa: CASSFPRDRGTSEQYF